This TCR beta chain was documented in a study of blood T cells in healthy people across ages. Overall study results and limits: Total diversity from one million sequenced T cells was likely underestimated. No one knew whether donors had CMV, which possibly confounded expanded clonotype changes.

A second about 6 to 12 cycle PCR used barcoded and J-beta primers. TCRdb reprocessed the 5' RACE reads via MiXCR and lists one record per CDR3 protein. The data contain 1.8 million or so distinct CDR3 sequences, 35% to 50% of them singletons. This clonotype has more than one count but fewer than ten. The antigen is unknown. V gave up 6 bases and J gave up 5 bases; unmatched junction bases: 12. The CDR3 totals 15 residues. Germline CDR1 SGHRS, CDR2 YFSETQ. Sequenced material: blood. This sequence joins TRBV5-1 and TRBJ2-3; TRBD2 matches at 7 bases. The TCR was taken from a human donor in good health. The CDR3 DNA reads TGCGCCAGCAAAACCGGACTAGGGGTACAAGATACGCAGTATTTT. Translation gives CASKTGLGVQDTQYF.